Listed here are 18 T cell receptor beta chains from one sample, sequenced in a study of OX40 agonist ivuxolimab in advanced cancers. Profiling relied on immunoSEQ multiplex PCR, and the TCRdb table lists in-frame clones only, not all of them. This table holds approximately 82,000 clones, more than 80% found once. This specimen consisted of CD4+ or CD8+ T cells sorted from blood, obtained in a trial of the OX40 agonist ivuxolimab. The receptors were sampled from an adult with an advanced solid tumor such as melanoma, head and neck, liver or kidney cancer.

Concerning this clone itself: The junction differs from germline at one of its ends, possibly a read error. The chain links TRBV5-1 to TRBJ2-1; 7 bases fit TRBD2. Germline V gives CDR1 SGHRS, CDR2 YFSETQ. The CDR3 consists of 15 residues. CDR3: CASSLDGGIVNEQFF. DNA for the CDR3: TGTGCCAGCAGCTTGGACGGGGGGATAGTCAATGAGCAGTTCTTC.

J is TRBJ1-5 and V is TRBV19, with D tentatively TRBD1 (6 bases). This CDR3 region has 16 residues. The V and J ends lost 3 bases and 4 bases respectively, with 16 bases between them. CDR1 is LNHDA and CDR2 is SQIVND in the germline V gene (reference sequence). The CDR3 sequence: CASSMIGGEWNQPQHF. The CDR3 region has the DNA TGTGCCAGTAGTATGATCGGGGGCGAGTGGAATCAGCCCCAGCATTTT.

This chain uses TRBV28 with TRBJ2-7, with TRBD1 matching 7 bases. In germline, CDR1 is MDHEN, CDR2 SYDVKM. The CDR3 has 14 amino acids. V was pared by 8 bases and J by 7 bases, with 14 bases of the junction left unmatched. CDR3 residues: CASGRNDRVWEQYF. CDR3 nucleotide sequence: TGTGCCAGCGGACGAAACGACAGGGTATGGGAGCAGTACTTC.

The rearrangement joins TRBV5-6 to TRBJ1-6, with a tentative D call TRBD1 (6 bases). Germline V gene lookup returns CDR1 SGHDT and CDR2 YYEEEE. The CDR3 length is 14 residues. V dropped 0 bases and J dropped 9 bases, with 10 bases sitting between them. The CDR3 nucleotides read TGTGCCAGCAGCTTGGAACAGGGAGCTTCACCCCTCCACTTT. Residues: CASSLEQGASPLHF.

The chain recombines TRBV18 with TRBJ2-5; 7 nucleotides align to TRBD2. CDR1 is KGHSH, CDR2 LQKENI, per germline. The CDR3 length is 16 residues. J was trimmed by 1 base and V by 3 bases; bases with no gene match: 8. The DNA for the CDR3 is TGTGCCAGCTCACCCTTGAGCGGGGAGTTCCAAGAGACCCAGTACTTC. This codes for CASSPLSGEFQETQYF.

J is TRBJ2-6 and V is TRBV6-5, with TRBD1 matching 7 bases. The CDR3 runs to 15 residues. Trimming at V came to 2 bases and at J to 4 bases, leaving 2 bases not matched to a gene. Germline loops: CDR1 MNHEY, CDR2 SVGAGI. The CDR3 spells CASSYDRAGANVLTF. The CDR3 region has the DNA TGTGCCAGCAGTTACGACAGGGCCGGGGCCAACGTCCTGACTTTC.

This clone was recorded once. CDR3 sequence (DNA): TGTGCCAGCTCACCACCGGCCCAGTACCAAGAGACCCAGTACTTC. It encodes CASSPPAQYQETQYF. The chain links TRBV18 to TRBJ2-5; no firm D call. The CDR3 is 15 amino acids. Germline V lookup: CDR1 KGHSH, CDR2 LQKENI. With 0 bases removed from V and 0 bases from J, the gap between germline ends came to 8 bases.

CDR3 nucleotides: TGCGCCAGCAGCCAAGATTCAGATGAAAAACTGTTTTTT. Amino acid sequence: CASSQDSDEKLFF. The rearrangement links TRBV4-3 to TRBJ1-4; D not resolved. Looked up from germline, CDR1 is LGHNA and CDR2 is YSLEER. There are 13 residues in the CDR3. Trimming took off 0 bases at V and 6 bases at J, with 5 bases between the two ends.

The V and J genes are TRBV7-2 and TRBJ2-7; 10 bases agree with TRBD1. Germline values: CDR1 SGHTA, CDR2 FQGNSA. The CDR3 spans 15 residues. The trim removed 3 bases at V and 1 base at J, leaving 3 bases unmatched. CDR3 coding DNA: TGTGCCAGCAGCTTGCGGACAGGGGGGTCCTACGAGCAGTACTTC. Its translation is CASSLRTGGSYEQYF.

The chain is built from TRBV30 and TRBJ2-7, with 9 nucleotides matching TRBD1. Germline CDR1 GTSNPN, CDR2 SVGIG (reference sequence). V trimming: 2 bases; J trimming: 9 bases; junction bases outside the gene matches: 2. The CDR3 totals 11 residues. CDR3: CAWSSGQGQYF. For the CDR3, the DNA is TGTGCCTGGAGTTCGGGACAGGGGCAGTACTTC.

J is TRBJ2-5 and V is TRBV7-2; 8 bases fit TRBD1. The V gene end was trimmed by 1 base and the J gene end by 8 bases; junction bases not matched to a gene: 9. CDR1 and CDR2 (germline): SGHTA, FQGNSA. This CDR3 is built from 15 residues. DNA of the CDR3: TGTGCCAGCAGCTTAGGTTCGACAGGGGCGGAAACCCAGTACTTC. Its translation: CASSLGSTGAETQYF.

This clone has a single count. This chain links TRBV28 with TRBJ2-3; TRBD1 aligns across 8 bases. With 5 bases clipped from V and 0 bases from J, the junction kept 7 bases outside the gene matches. The CDR3 consists of 16 residues. Per germline, CDR1 MDHEN and CDR2 SYDVKM. The chain's CDR3 is CASSAGQAPSTDTQYF. The CDR3 DNA reads as TGTGCCAGCAGTGCGGGACAGGCTCCGAGCACAGATACGCAGTATTTT.

The J gene is TRBJ2-3, the V gene TRBV2; the D is unclear. The CDR3 extends over 13 amino acids. Germline V gene data show CDR1 as SNHLY and CDR2 as FYNNEI. V lost 3 bases and J 2 bases, leaving 6 bases between the germline ends. The CDR3 is CASSEGHTDTQYF. The CDR3 DNA reads as TGTGCCAGCAGTGAGGGCCACACAGATACGCAGTATTTT.

This rearrangement joins TRBV6-5 to TRBJ2-1; tentative D call: TRBD2 (5 bases). Per germline, CDR1 MNHEY and CDR2 SVGAGI. The CDR3 is 15 amino acids. V was cut by 4 bases and J by 2 bases, with 12 bases left in between. CDR3 sequence reads: CASSLGSLPYNEQFF. The CDR3 DNA follows: TGTGCCAGCAGTTTGGGGAGTCTACCCTACAATGAGCAGTTCTTC.

A single count supports this clone. CDR3 region: CASSPRGVAGVSTGELFF. CDR3 bases: TGTGCCAGCAGCCCCCGAGGAGTAGCGGGGGTTTCCACCGGGGAGCTGTTTTTT. The V and J genes are TRBV7-9 and TRBJ2-2, with 9 nucleotides matching TRBD2. The CDR3 extends over 18 amino acids. Germline V CDR1 and CDR2: SEHNR, FQNEAQ (reference sequence). V shed 5 bases, J shed 4 bases, and the junction held 14 bases outside the gene matches.

The rearrangement joins TRBV6-6 to TRBJ1-2; the match to TRBD1 covers 9 bases. V shed 2 bases and J 8 bases; nucleotides not matched to a gene: 0. Germline assignment: CDR1 MNHNY and CDR2 SVGAGI (reference sequence). This CDR3 spans 12 amino acids. The CDR3: CASSYGQGGYTF. The DNA for the CDR3 is TGTGCCAGCAGTTACGGACAGGGGGGCTACACCTTC.

The chain recombines TRBV7-9 with TRBJ1-2; TRBD1 aligns across 9 bases. This CDR3 is built from 14 residues. Per germline, CDR1 SEHNR and CDR2 FQNEAQ (reference sequence). The junction had 4 bases not matched to a gene; V was cut back by 4 bases and J by 4 bases. In DNA, the CDR3 is TGTGCCAGCAGCTCCCGGACAGGGGCCTATGGCTACACCTTC. It codes for CASSSRTGAYGYTF.

This chain links TRBV7-3 with TRBJ2-3; 13 bases agree with TRBD2. The CDR3 has 16 amino acids. Germline CDR1 and CDR2: SGHTA and FQGTGA. The V and J ends lost 5 bases and 5 bases, in that order; junction bases with no gene match: 7. CDR3: CASSLIGTSGEDTQYF. The CDR3 DNA is TGTGCCAGCAGCCTAATCGGGACTAGCGGGGAAGATACGCAGTATTTT.